This TCR beta chain was sequenced in a study of T cell repertoires in cytomegalovirus infection. Study-wide results and caveats: Pooled public TCR beta family frequency picked out CMV carriers with the relevant HLA. CMV-specific HLA-C-restricted TCR beta clonotypes dominated the ex vivo response.

As concerns this clonotype: The antigen is undetermined.

Germline V gives CDR1 DFQATT, CDR2 SNEGSKA (reference sequence). The germline V and J ends were trimmed by 1 base and 0 bases, with 7 bases remaining between them. The CDR3 length is 13 residues. TCRdb re-analysed the reads in MiXCR, keeping a single row per CDR3 protein. The sample records approximately 990,000 distinct CDR3 sequences, approximately 31% being singletons. The gene calls are TRBV20-1 and TRBJ2-7; unclear D gene. The specimen comprised cultured CD8+ T cells from PBMCs, sampled from culture after CMV antigen stimulation. The receptor was derived from a human donor in good health (CMV status not recorded). Some clones in this sample may be carry-over from other donors' samples. In DNA form, the CDR3 reads TGCAGTGCTAGAGCCCGGTTCTCCTACGAGCAGTACGTC. This translates into CSARARFSYEQYV.